This TCR beta chain comes out of a study of T cell responses to AZD1222 COVID-19 vaccine. TCRdb's table, derived via immunoSEQ multiplex PCR, lists solely in-frame clones and lacks some. The sample includes more than 95,000 clones, 75% to 90% seen only once; the top ten take around 9.4%. Between the trimmed V and J ends, which lost 5 bases and 3 bases, there was a span of 13 bases. The germline V gene encodes CDR1 MDHEN and CDR2 SYDVKM. The CDR3 runs to 14 residues. The TCR was taken from an adult in good health. This chain connects TRBV28 to TRBJ1-2, with D perhaps matching TRBD1 (6 bases). Sequencing was performed on peripheral blood, taken on day 0 of AZD1222 vaccination. CDR3 in amino acids: CASSKGGRDYGYTF. The CDR3 DNA is TGTGCCAGCAGTAAAGGGGGGAGGGACTATGGCTACACCTTC.